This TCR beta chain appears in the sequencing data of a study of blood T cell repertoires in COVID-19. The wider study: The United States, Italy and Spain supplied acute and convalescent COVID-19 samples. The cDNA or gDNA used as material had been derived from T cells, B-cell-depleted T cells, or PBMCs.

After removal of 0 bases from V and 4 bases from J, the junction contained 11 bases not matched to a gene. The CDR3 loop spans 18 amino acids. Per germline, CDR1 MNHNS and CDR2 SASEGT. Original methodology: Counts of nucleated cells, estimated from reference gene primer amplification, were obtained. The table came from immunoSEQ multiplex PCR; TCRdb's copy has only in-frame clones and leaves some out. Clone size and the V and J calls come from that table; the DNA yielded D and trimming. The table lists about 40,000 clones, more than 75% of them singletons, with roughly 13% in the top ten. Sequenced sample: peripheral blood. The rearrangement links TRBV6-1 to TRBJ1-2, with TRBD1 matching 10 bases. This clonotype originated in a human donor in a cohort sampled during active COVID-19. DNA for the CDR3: TGTGCCAGCAGTGAAGCGGGGGGACAGGGGAAATCATCCTATGGCTACACCTTC. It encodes CASSEAGGQGKSSYGYTF.